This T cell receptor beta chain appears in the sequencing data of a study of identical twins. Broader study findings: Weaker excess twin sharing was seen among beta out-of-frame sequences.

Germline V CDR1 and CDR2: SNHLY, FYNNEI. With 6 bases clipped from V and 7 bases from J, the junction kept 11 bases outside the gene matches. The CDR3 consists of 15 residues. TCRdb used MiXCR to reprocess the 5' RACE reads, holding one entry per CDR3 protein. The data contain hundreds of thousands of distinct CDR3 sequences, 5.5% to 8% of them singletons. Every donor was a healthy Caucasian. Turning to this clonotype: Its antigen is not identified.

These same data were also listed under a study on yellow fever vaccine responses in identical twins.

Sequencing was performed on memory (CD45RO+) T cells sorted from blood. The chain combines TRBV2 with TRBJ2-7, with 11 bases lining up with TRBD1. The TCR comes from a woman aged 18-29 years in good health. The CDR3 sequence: CASSPTGQGAGEQYF. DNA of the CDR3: TGTGCCAGCAGCCCAACCGGACAGGGGGCGGGAGAGCAGTACTTC.